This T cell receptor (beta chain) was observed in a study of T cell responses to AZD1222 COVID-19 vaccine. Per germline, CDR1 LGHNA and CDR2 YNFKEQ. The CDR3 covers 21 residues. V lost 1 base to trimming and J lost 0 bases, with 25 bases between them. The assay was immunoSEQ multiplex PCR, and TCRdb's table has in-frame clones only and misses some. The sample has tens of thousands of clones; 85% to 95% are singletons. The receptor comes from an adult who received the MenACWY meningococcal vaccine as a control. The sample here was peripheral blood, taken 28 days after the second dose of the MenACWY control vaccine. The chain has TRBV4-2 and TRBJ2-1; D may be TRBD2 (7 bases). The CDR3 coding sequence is TGTGCCAGCAGCCAAGCTATTTCTCGTCGGGGGGCGGAGAGCTCCTACAATGAGCAGTTCTTC. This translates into CASSQAISRRGAESSYNEQFF.